This TCR beta chain was sequenced in a study of CD8 T cells in ankylosing spondylitis. Study results and limitations: Clones tied to disease were said to be significantly enriched in matched ankylosing spondylitis synovial fluid.

The sample holds a few counts of this clonotype. Antigen unknown. MiXCR was run by TCRdb on the 5' RACE reads, yielding one entry per CDR3 protein. This table holds approximately 140,000 distinct CDR3 sequences, around two fifths found once. The sequence was obtained from a male donor with ankylosing spondylitis. Sample: synovial fluid, either unsorted or a sorted T cell fraction (not recorded which).

The chain's CDR3 is CASSSRTTTWPAQGANQPQHF. The CDR3 DNA sequence: TGTGCCAGCAGTTCACGAACGACAACATGGCCAGCACAGGGTGCCAATCAGCCCCAGCATTTT. The rearrangement links TRBV12-3 or TRBV12-4 to TRBJ1-5; tentatively, D is TRBD1 (6 bases). This CDR3 is built from 21 residues. Trimming removed 4 bases at V and 3 bases at J, with 31 bases between.